A single sample is the source of the 17 T cell receptor beta chains below, sequenced in a study of Graves' ophthalmopathy and Graves' hyperthyroidism. Amplified material comprised TCR beta CDR3 regions derived from RNA transcripts. HTBI-primed RT-PCR formed the first round, and a multiplex PCR formed the second. Each CDR3 protein gets one entry after TCRdb re-called the multiplex PCR reads with MiXCR. In the table there are roughly 60,000 distinct CDR3 sequences, approximately 47% of which are singletons. Sequenced: peripheral blood. These receptors were obtained from an adult woman with Graves' ophthalmopathy.

In its sample, this clonotype was seen many times. The chain couples TRBV20-1 to TRBJ1-2, with D possibly matching TRBD1 (5 bases). Germline V gene data show CDR1 as DFQATT and CDR2 as SNEGSKA (reference sequence). V was shortened by 1 base and J by 1 base, with 16 bases between the two germline ends. This CDR3 spans 16 amino acids. Here the CDR3 DNA reads TGCAGTGCTAGAGTAGTGGGGTGGGGGGGTAACTATGGCTACACCTTC. Protein sequence: CSARVVGWGGNYGYTF.

This clonotype was seen at least ten times. The chain joins TRBV11-2 to TRBJ2-1; 11 bases fit TRBD2. The trim removed 3 bases at V and 9 bases at J, leaving 7 bases unmatched. CDR3 length equals 15 residues. Germline V gene lookup returns CDR1 SGHAT and CDR2 FQNNGV. For the CDR3, the DNA is TGTGCCAGCAGCTTGTTACTAGCGGGAGACATTGAGCAGTTCTTC. It yields the protein CASSLLLAGDIEQFF.

Ten or more counts support this clonotype. V is TRBV6-1 and J is TRBJ2-1, with 13 bases lining up with TRBD2. After removal of 1 base from V and 6 bases from J, the junction contained 0 bases not matched to a gene. The CDR3 consists of 15 residues. CDR1 and CDR2 (germline): MNHNS, SASEGT. The CDR3 DNA sequence: TGTGCCAGCAGTGAAGGGACTAGCGGGAGCAATGAGCAGTTCTTC. Its translation: CASSEGTSGSNEQFF.

The chain links TRBV19 to TRBJ2-2; tentatively, D is TRBD2 (6 bases). The CDR3 is made up of 13 amino acids. V lost 3 bases, J lost 8 bases, and 10 bases lay in between. Germline-derived CDR1 and CDR2 are LNHDA and SQIVND (reference sequence). As DNA, the CDR3 is TGTGCCAGTAGTATCGCTGCGGGAGGGGAGCTGTTTTTT. Translated: CASSIAAGGELFF. Drawing the rest from reference TRBV19 and TRBJ2-2, the complete variable domain is DGGITQSPKYLFRKEGQNVTLSCEQNLNHDAMYWYRQDPGQGLRLIYYSQIVNDFQKGDIAEGYSVSREKKESFPLTVTSAQKNPTAFYLCASSIAAGGELFFGEGSRLTVL.

This clonotype is termed medium-sized. This chain joins TRBV29-1 and TRBJ2-1; tentative D call: TRBD2 (5 bases). The germline CDR1 and CDR2 sequences are SQVTM and ANQGSEA. The CDR3 covers 14 residues. V was pared by 2 bases and J by 6 bases, with 14 bases between. CDR3 amino acids: CSVESGSYSNEQFF. CDR3 in DNA: TGCAGCGTTGAATCGGGGAGTTATTCCAATGAGCAGTTCTTC.

This rearrangement joins TRBV20-1 to TRBJ2-7, with 9 nucleotides matching TRBD2. Trimming at V came to 2 bases and at J to 6 bases, leaving 2 bases not matched to a gene. CDR1 and CDR2 (germline): DFQATT, SNEGSKA (reference sequence). This CDR3 region has 12 residues. In nucleotides, the CDR3 is TGCAGTGCTAGACTAGCGGGGACCGAGCAGTACTTC. Protein sequence: CSARLAGTEQYF.

The genes are TRBV7-2 and TRBJ1-5; 10 bases align to TRBD1. CDR1 is SGHTA, CDR2 FQGNSA, per germline. The CDR3 totals 13 residues. J lost 9 bases, V lost 10 bases, and 9 bases had no gene match. CDR3 region: CATSQRTGGPQHF. DNA for the CDR3: TGTGCCACCAGTCAGAGGACAGGGGGGCCCCAGCATTTT.

J is TRBJ2-1 and V is TRBV19, with 7 bases fitting TRBD2. CDR1 is LNHDA, CDR2 SQIVND, per germline (reference sequence). The CDR3 is 15 residues long. J was trimmed by 2 bases and V by 1 base; bases with no gene match: 2. The CDR3 loop reads CASSIGGGAYNEQFF. CDR3 DNA: TGTGCCAGTAGTATAGGGGGGGGAGCCTACAATGAGCAGTTCTTC. Looking up the rest from reference TRBV19 and TRBJ2-1 gives the full variable domain: DGGITQSPKYLFRKEGQNVTLSCEQNLNHDAMYWYRQDPGQGLRLIYYSQIVNDFQKGDIAEGYSVSREKKESFPLTVTSAQKNPTAFYLCASSIGGGAYNEQFFGPGTRLTVL.

As regards this clonotype: One end of the junction is discordant with germline, which a read error may explain. Here the CDR3 reads CASSSDSLSDTQCF. The CDR3 DNA sequence: TGCGCCAGCAGCTCGGACAGTTTATCAGATACGCAGTGTTTT. The J gene is TRBJ2-3, the V gene TRBV5-1, with D possibly TRBD1 on 6 matching bases. CDR3 length: 14 amino acids. Germline CDR1 reads SGHRS; CDR2 reads YFSETQ.

The table lists this clonotype with many counts. The gene calls are TRBV10-1 and TRBJ1-1; no definite D call. CDR1 and CDR2 from the germline V gene are WNHNN and SYGVQD (reference sequence). Trimming stripped 0 bases from V and 0 bases from J, with 20 bases between. The CDR3 is made up of 19 amino acids. The CDR3 region has the DNA TGCGCCAGCAGTGAGTCGAGAGGGTTCCAACCCCTCATGAACACTGAAGCTTTCTTT. Its protein product is CASSESRGFQPLMNTEAFF.

The J gene is TRBJ2-5, the V gene TRBV12-3 or TRBV12-4, with 9 positions matching TRBD2. Trimming removed 3 bases from V and 1 base from J; junction bases left unmatched: 3. The CDR3 extends over 15 amino acids. CDR3 residues: CASSLRGGSQETQYF. Written as DNA, the CDR3 is TGTGCCAGCAGTTTGCGGGGGGGGTCCCAAGAGACCCAGTACTTC.

Regarding this clonotype: Compared with germline, one end of the junction differs, possibly owing to a read error. This sequence joins TRBV5-4 and TRBJ2-3; 7 bases are shared with TRBD2. The CDR3 runs to 12 residues. CDR1 SGHNT and CDR2 YYREEE come from the germline V gene (reference sequence). For the CDR3, the DNA is TGTGTCAGCAGTAGAGTAGCGGGTACGCAGTATTTT. It translates to CVSSRVAGTQYF.

This clonotype was seen at least ten times. V usage is TRBV11-3 and J usage is TRBJ2-7; 10 bases agree with TRBD2. The germline gives CDR1 SGHNT, CDR2 YENEEA. The CDR3 runs 16 residues. J lost 0 bases, V lost 0 bases, and 2 bases had no gene match. The CDR3 nucleotides read TGTGCCAGCAGCTTAGATCCTAGCGGGAGCTCCTACGAGCAGTACTTC. Translated, it gives CASSLDPSGSSYEQYF.

This clonotype has ten or more counts. The J gene is TRBJ2-5, the V gene TRBV20-1; 8 positions match TRBD1. This CDR3 has 15 residues. V shed 6 bases and J 4 bases; nucleotides not matched to a gene: 13. CDR1 is DFQATT and CDR2 is SNEGSKA in the germline V gene (reference sequence). The CDR3 protein is CSAPRETGALETQYF. In DNA form, the CDR3 reads TGCAGTGCCCCTAGGGAGACAGGGGCTTTAGAGACCCAGTACTTC.

This clonotype is termed medium-sized. The V call is TRBV10-3, the J call TRBJ1-2; 7 bases agree with TRBD1. This CDR3 is built from 14 residues. V was pared by 6 bases and J by 4 bases, with 8 bases of the junction left unmatched. CDR1 is ENHRY, CDR2 SYGVKD, per germline. Written as DNA, the CDR3 is TGTGCCATCAGCGAGCAGGGGGGTAGCTATGGCTACACCTTC. Amino acid sequence: CAISEQGGSYGYTF.

There are many counts of this clonotype. The J gene is TRBJ2-7, the V gene TRBV20-1, with a weak D call TRBD2 (6 bases). CDR3 length: 12 residues. V lost 3 bases, J lost 0 bases, and 6 bases lay in between. CDR1 is DFQATT and CDR2 is SNEGSKA in the germline V gene (reference sequence). CDR3 sequence (DNA): TGCAGTGCTAGGGACTACTCCTACGAGCAGTACTTC. Protein product: CSARDYSYEQYF.

The rearrangement joins TRBV6-6 to TRBJ1-5; D may be TRBD1 (5 bases). CDR3 length: 15 residues. The V and J ends lost 8 bases and 10 bases respectively, with 24 bases between them. Germline assignment: CDR1 MNHNY and CDR2 SVGAGI (reference sequence). The CDR3 nucleotides are TGTGCCAGCTCACGAGATGGACAATTAGGTCATCCCCAGCATTTT. Translating it yields CASSRDGQLGHPQHF.